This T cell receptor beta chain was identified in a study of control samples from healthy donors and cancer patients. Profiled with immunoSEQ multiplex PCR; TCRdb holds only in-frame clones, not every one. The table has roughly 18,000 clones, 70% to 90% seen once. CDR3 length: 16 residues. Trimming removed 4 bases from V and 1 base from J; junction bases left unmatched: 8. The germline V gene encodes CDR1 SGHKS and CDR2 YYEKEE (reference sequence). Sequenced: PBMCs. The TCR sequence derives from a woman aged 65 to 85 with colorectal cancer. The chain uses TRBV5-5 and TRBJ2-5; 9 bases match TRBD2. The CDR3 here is CASSIGTSLSQETQYF. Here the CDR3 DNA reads TGTGCCAGCAGCATCGGGACTAGCCTGAGCCAAGAGACCCAGTACTTC.